Listed below are T cell receptor beta chains from one sample, sequenced in a study of radiation and T cells in renal cell carcinoma. Method: immunoSEQ multiplex PCR; TCRdb's copy keeps in-frame clones and lacks some. In the table there are approximately 150,000 clones, approximately 90% of which are singletons. The sample here was blood, taken from a patient whose treatment included radiotherapy and nephrectomy. The origin of the receptors is a woman in her 70s with renal cell carcinoma. The CDR3 runs from the conserved cysteine through the conserved F or W. Each record gives: J gene, clone size, D gene, V gene, CDR3 DNA, CDR3 protein. A D gene is named only where the DNA matches it firmly. The size field is filled for only some rows; it gives once, few, many or a size class.

>TRBJ2-7|.|TRBD1|TRBV19
TGTGCCAGTAGTATGGGACAGGGCTACGAGCAGTACTTC
CASSMGQGYEQYF
>TRBJ2-5|.|.|TRBV7-2
TGTGCCAGCAGTCTACAGGGTTTCCAAGAGACCCAGTACTTC
CASSLQGFQETQYF
>TRBJ2-3|.|.|TRBV4-2
TGTGCCAGCAGCCACTACAGGGGGCGGGAGGTTACAGATACGCAGTATTTT
CASSHYRGREVTDTQYF
>TRBJ1-4|.|.|TRBV7-9
TGTGCCAGCAGCTCGAGGGTTTATCGGGAAAAACTGTTTTTT
CASSSRVYREKLFF
>TRBJ1-1|.|TRBD1|TRBV2
TGTGCCATCCCATCCCCACAGGGGAGGGTCGCTGAAGCTTTCTTT
CAIPSPQGRVAEAFF
>TRBJ2-1|.|.|TRBV11-3
TGTGCCAGCAGCCGGACGATCAGGGGCAATGAGCAGTTCTTC
CASSRTIRGNEQFF
>TRBJ2-5|.|TRBD2|TRBV6-1
TGTGCCAGCAGTCCGCGGGGGGGCCAGTCCAAGACCCAGTACTTC
CASSPRGGQSKTQYF
>TRBJ2-7|.|.|TRBV29-1
TGCAGCGTTGATCATGGATCCTCCTACGAGCAGTACTTC
CSVDHGSSYEQYF
>TRBJ1-1|.|.|TRBV21-1
TGTGCCAGCAGCAACTCGAGGTCGAACACTGAAGCTTTCTTT
CASSNSRSNTEAFF
>TRBJ1-2|.|TRBD1|TRBV7-9
TGTGCCAGCAGTCGGGGTCAGGGGGACTATGGCTACACCTTC
CASSRGQGDYGYTF
>TRBJ2-5|.|TRBD2|TRBV9
TGTGCCAGCAGCCCTCGGGACTACCTAGAAGAGACCCAGTACTTC
CASSPRDYLEETQYF
>TRBJ1-5|.|.|TRBV6-1
TGTGCCAGCAGCGGGGTCCAAGCTTATCAGCCCCAGCATTTT
CASSGVQAYQPQHF
>TRBJ2-7|.|TRBD2|TRBV5-1
TGCGCCAGCAGCTCGGGCGGGGGGCGGTCCTACGAGCAGTACTTC
CASSSGGGRSYEQYF
>TRBJ1-1|few|TRBD1|TRBV6-1
TGTGCCAGCAGGGACAGGTTTAACACTGAAGCTTTCTTT
CASRDRFNTEAFF
>TRBJ2-5|.|.|TRBV14
TGTGCCAGCAGCCATCCTGGGGCAGGGCAACCTCAAGAGACCCAGTACTTC
CASSHPGAGQPQETQYF
>TRBJ2-6|.|TRBD2|TRBV27
TGTGCCAGCAGTTTACAGGGACTAGCGGTCTCTGGGGCCAACGTCCTGACTTTC
CASSLQGLAVSGANVLTF
>TRBJ2-3|once|.|TRBV6-5
TGTGCCAGCAGTTACGGGCAGGGACGGGCAGATACGCAGTATTTT
CASSYGQGRADTQYF
>TRBJ2-1|.|TRBD2|TRBV7-9
TGTGCCAGCAGCGTTACACCTAAGACTAGCGGGGGTGAGCAGTTCTTC
CASSVTPKTSGGEQFF
>TRBJ2-7|once|TRBD1|TRBV5-1
TGCGCCAGCAGCCCTGATTCGACAGGGCCCGAGCAGTACTTC
CASSPDSTGPEQYF
>TRBJ1-6|.|.|TRBV27
TGTGCCAGCAGTTCCCGGCCCCAGAGCTCCTATAATTCACCCCTCCACTTT
CASSSRPQSSYNSPLHF
>TRBJ2-7|.|.|TRBV5-1
TGCGCCAGCAGCCCCCAGGAGGGGGTCGGGTACGAGCAGTACTTC
CASSPQEGVGYEQYF
>TRBJ1-1|few|.|TRBV30
TGTGCCTGGAGTAAGGGGCGCGGGGATGAAGCTTTCTTT
CAWSKGRGDEAFF
>TRBJ2-5|.|TRBD2|TRBV7-2
TGTGCCAGCAGCTCACAGCGGGGGGAGACCCAGTACTTC
CASSSQRGETQYF
>TRBJ2-1|.|TRBD2|TRBV9
TGTGCCAGCAGCGTATCCCCACTGGGCCGGGAGGGTGAGCAGTTCTTC
CASSVSPLGREGEQFF
>TRBJ1-1|few|.|TRBV18
TGTGCCAGCTCACCACAAGGGAACACTGAAGCTTTCTTT
CASSPQGNTEAFF
>TRBJ1-4|.|TRBD1|TRBV7-2
TGTGCCAGCAGCTTAGTTGGTCAGGGGGGCGAAAAACTGTTTTTT
CASSLVGQGGEKLFF
>TRBJ2-7|.|.|TRBV5-5
TGTGCCAGCAGCTTGGTATTCGAGATTACCTACGAGCAGTACTTC
CASSLVFEITYEQYF
>TRBJ1-1|.|.|TRBV19
TGTGCCAGTATAAATTCCAGAGGGTGGACTGAAGCTTTCTTT
CASINSRGWTEAFF
>TRBJ1-1|.|.|TRBV5-1
TGCGCCAGCAGCTTGGTCTTATCAGGGCGGATGAACACTGAAGCTTTCTTT
CASSLVLSGRMNTEAFF
>TRBJ2-3|.|.|TRBV5-1
TGCGCCAGCAGCTTGGCCAGCCTGATCACAGATACGCAGTATTTT
CASSLASLITDTQYF
>TRBJ1-1|.|.|TRBV11-2
TGTGCCAGCAGCTTATTTCTGGGAAACACTGAAGCTTTCTTT
CASSLFLGNTEAFF
>TRBJ1-2|.|.|TRBV30
TGTGCCTGGGACTCTCAACATAACTATGGCTACACCTTC
CAWDSQHNYGYTF
>TRBJ1-3|.|.|TRBV4-1
TGCGCCAGCAGGGATGGGGCGGGGGGCCCCGGAAACACCATATATTTT
CASRDGAGGPGNTIYF
>TRBJ1-2|.|.|TRBV2
TGTGCCAGCAGTGAGGCAGGGCTCGACTATGGCTACACCTTC
CASSEAGLDYGYTF
>TRBJ2-5|.|.|TRBV4-3
TGCGCCAGCAGCCAAGATTTCGGACAACAAGAGACCCAGTACTTC
CASSQDFGQQETQYF
>TRBJ2-3|.|.|TRBV14
TGTGCCAGCAGCCCCTCCTTGAGTTTGAAACCCACAGATACGCAGTATTTT
CASSPSLSLKPTDTQYF
>TRBJ1-1|.|.|TRBV6-5
TGTGCCAGCATATCGGTGGGGACTGAAGCTTTCTTT
CASISVGTEAFF
>TRBJ2-4|.|.|TRBV19
TGTGCCAGTAGTATAGTCGGGACCAGGAGCATTCAGTACTTC
CASSIVGTRSIQYF
>TRBJ2-2|few|TRBD2|TRBV7-8
TGTGCCAGCAGCTTAAGGGAGCGGGGGGGCCTATCGGAGCTGTTTTTT
CASSLRERGGLSELFF
>TRBJ2-2|.|.|TRBV7-2
TGTGCCAGCAGCTTCGACAGTTCCGGGGAGCTGTTTTTT
CASSFDSSGELFF
>TRBJ2-3|.|.|TRBV9
TGTGCCAGCAGCTCGCCCTTCCGAGGGGGGGCTCCCGGCACAGATACGCAGTATTTT
CASSSPFRGGAPGTDTQYF
>TRBJ2-2|.|.|TRBV9
TGTGCCAGCAGCGTAAGCAGGGGTATCGGGGAGCTGTTTTTT
CASSVSRGIGELFF
>TRBJ2-5|.|.|TRBV11-2
TGTGCCAGCAGCCGTGTGGCGGACCGGGAGACCCAGTACTTC
CASSRVADRETQYF
>TRBJ2-6|.|TRBD1|TRBV27
TGTGCCAGCAGTGTCTATAGGGGGCTATCTGGGGCCAACGTCCTGACTTTC
CASSVYRGLSGANVLTF
>TRBJ1-2|.|.|TRBV28
TGTGCCAGCAGTTCCATAGGGCCAGGGTTGCACTATGGCTACACCTTC
CASSSIGPGLHYGYTF
>TRBJ1-5|few|TRBD1|TRBV4-2
TGTGCCAGCAGCCAGGCGTGGGGACAGGGGGCCACTCAGCCCCAGCATTTT
CASSQAWGQGATQPQHF
>TRBJ1-5|.|.|TRBV6-1
TGTGCCAGCCGATGGAAGGGTGGCCAGCCCCAGCATTTT
CASRWKGGQPQHF
>TRBJ1-2|.|.|TRBV19
TGTGCCAGTAGTTCGGATAACTATGGCTACACCTTC
CASSSDNYGYTF
>TRBJ2-3|.|.|TRBV28
TGTGCCAGCAGTCTACGGGCAGATACGCAGTATTTT
CASSLRADTQYF
>TRBJ2-1|.|TRBD2|TRBV7-2
TGTGCCAGCAGCTTAGAGGTAGCGGGGGGCTCCTACAATGAGCAGTTCTTC
CASSLEVAGGSYNEQFF